This T cell receptor beta chain comes out of a study of shared clonotypes between healthy human individuals. From germline, CDR1 is SGHAT and CDR2 FQNNGV. The V end lost 1 base, the J end lost 5 bases, and 6 bases lay between the germline ends. There are 13 residues in the CDR3. Comments on this clone: Distinct nucleotide sequences in the sample also encode this CDR3.

About 33,000 T cell genomes (around 190 ng DNA) went into each sorted-subset replicate. Here immunoSEQ multiplex PCR was the method, and the copy in TCRdb shows in-frame clones only, minus some. The top ten hold under 2% of the sample, which has over 700,000 clones, 72% seen once. Every contributor of samples was a Caucasian grown-up residing in Nashville, Tennessee. The source material was memory CD4+ T cells sorted from blood. The subset: CD45RA-negative fraction. The sequence was obtained from a woman aged 25 to 45 in good health. V is TRBV11-2 and J is TRBJ1-5; D is undetermined. CDR3 sequence (DNA): TGTGCCAGCAGCTTAGGTTTGGATCAGCCCCAGCATTTT. Its translation: CASSLGLDQPQHF.